The 11 T cell receptor beta chains reported below all come from one sample, sequenced in a study of T cells in Graves' hyperthyroidism and ophthalmopathy. Amplified regions were TCR beta CDR3 sequences from RNA transcripts. Using the HTBI primer set, a first-round RT-PCR was run on the TCR CDR3. TCRdb reprocessed the multiplex PCR reads with MiXCR, giving one entry per CDR3 protein. The sample lists around 600,000 distinct CDR3 sequences, roughly 14% seen once, with around 13% in the top ten. The sample taken for sequencing was blood. All receptors derive from a woman in her 50s with Graves' ophthalmopathy.

This chain uses TRBV28 with TRBJ2-1; no firm D call. The CDR3 extends over 14 amino acids. V shed 4 bases and J shed 5 bases, with 12 bases lying between them. Germline CDR1 is MDHEN and CDR2 is SYDVKM. CDR3 nucleotides: TGTGCCAGCAGTTCCTCAGGACCCCACAATGAGCAGTTCTTC. It yields the protein CASSSSGPHNEQFF.

This clonotype has just a few counts. The conserved phenylalanine or tryptophan is not found at the CDR3 terminus, so this likely reflects a read error. The chain combines TRBV18 with TRBJ2-3; 8 bases are shared with TRBD2. The ends lost 3 bases at V and 0 bases at J; junction bases unmatched: 2. Germline CDR1 reads KGHSH; CDR2 reads LQKENI. This CDR3 has 15 amino acids. CDR3 loop: CASSPPSGSTDTQYL. CDR3 nucleotides: TGTGCCAGCTCACCCCCTAGCGGGAGCACAGATACGCAGTATCTT.

The chain uses TRBV14 and TRBJ2-1; 11 positions match TRBD2. The CDR3 is 16 residues long. Germline loops: CDR1 SGHDN, CDR2 FVKESK. Trimming at V came to 1 base and at J to 4 bases, leaving 3 bases not matched to a gene. CDR3 DNA sequence: TGTGCCAGCAGCCAAGTGCCTAGCGGGAGGTACAATGAGCAGTTCTTC. Translated, it gives CASSQVPSGRYNEQFF.

This clonotype appeared many times. The chain uses TRBV7-9 and TRBJ2-3, with TRBD2 as a possible D gene (6 bases). V lost 3 bases to trimming and J lost 6 bases, with 13 bases between them. The CDR3 is 14 residues long. Germline CDR1 SEHNR, CDR2 FQNEAQ (reference sequence). As DNA, the CDR3 is TGTGCCAGCAGCTTCCCGACTAGTGCGGATACGCAGTATTTT. Protein product: CASSFPTSADTQYF.

This clonotype occurred a few times. V gene TRBV7-3 combines with J gene TRBJ2-2; 7 nucleotides align to TRBD1. Germline CDR1 is SGHTA and CDR2 is FQGTGA. The CDR3 loop spans 14 amino acids. With 6 bases clipped from V and 6 bases from J, the junction kept 7 bases outside the gene matches. This CDR3 reads CASSTHQGAGELFF. Here the CDR3 DNA reads TGTGCCAGCAGTACCCATCAGGGGGCCGGGGAGCTGTTTTTT.

The V and J genes are TRBV20-1 and TRBJ1-5; TRBD1 is a possible D gene (6 bases). Trimming took 7 bases from V and 3 from J, leaving 19 bases between them. The CDR3 extends over 15 amino acids. The V gene's germline CDR1 is DFQATT and CDR2 SNEGSKA (reference sequence). CDR3 protein: CSVSGARGANQPQHF. The CDR3 coding sequence is TGCAGTGTCTCTGGGGCGCGGGGGGCCAATCAGCCCCAGCATTTT.

This clonotype was recorded a few times. The V and J genes are TRBV6-2 or TRBV6-3 and TRBJ1-2; D is undetermined. The CDR3 loop spans 13 amino acids. Trimming cost V 6 bases and J 8 bases, with 16 bases left between them. Germline V gene data show CDR1 as MNHEY and CDR2 as SVGEGT. The CDR3 region has the DNA TGTGCCAGCAGCACCCTCGTTATAGGAGGCTACACCTTC. Residues: CASSTLVIGGYTF.

This clonotype was observed a handful of times. This rearrangement joins TRBV25-1 to TRBJ2-7; 14 positions match TRBD2. CDR3 size: 16 residues. CDR1 is MGHDK and CDR2 is SYGVNS in the germline V gene. Trimming removed 3 bases from V and 3 bases from J; junction bases left unmatched: 4. The CDR3 sequence: CASSDFGTSGSYEQYF. The DNA for the CDR3 is TGTGCCAGCAGTGACTTCGGGACTAGCGGGAGCTACGAGCAGTACTTC.

In this sample, this clonotype turned up many times. The chain recombines TRBV12-5 with TRBJ2-3; D is perhaps TRBD2 (6 bases). Trimming left V 7 bases short and J 1 base short, with 15 bases between. CDR3 size: 15 residues. Germline loops: CDR1 LGHNT, CDR2 FRNRAP. The CDR3 spells CASEERRGRTDTQYF. The CDR3 DNA is TGTGCTAGTGAAGAGCGGCGGGGCCGCACAGATACGCAGTATTTT.

Only a few counts were recorded for this clonotype. The genes are TRBV12-3 or TRBV12-4 and TRBJ2-1; TRBD2 matches at 8 bases. This CDR3 contains 14 residues. With V trimmed by 3 bases and J by 6 bases, 4 bases remained unmatched. The CDR3 reads CASSLGLDVNEQFF. The CDR3 coding sequence is TGTGCCAGCAGTTTGGGACTAGATGTCAATGAGCAGTTCTTC.

The rearrangement joins TRBV4-3 to TRBJ1-2; a possible D gene is TRBD1 (6 bases). The CDR3 is 16 amino acids. Per germline, CDR1 LGHNA and CDR2 YSLEER. Trimming took 2 bases from V and 2 from J, leaving 15 bases between them. The CDR3 region is CASSQTPGALNYGYTF. The CDR3 DNA sequence: TGCGCCAGCAGCCAAACCCCAGGGGCTCTAAACTATGGCTACACCTTC.